This TCR beta chain emerged from a study of blood T cell repertoires in COVID-19. About the study: Some COVID-19 samples were acute and others convalescent; all came from the United States, Italy and Spain. Sources were T cells, B-cell-depleted T cells, or PBMCs; the material itself was cDNA or gDNA.

Original processing methods: Amplification with reference gene primers provided the estimates of nucleated cell counts. Profiling relied on immunoSEQ multiplex PCR, and the TCRdb table lists in-frame clones only, not all of them. Clonal size and the V and J genes are those of that table, whereas D and trimming came from the DNA. The data contain roughly 92,000 clones, roughly 83% of them singletons. This receptor was identified in a woman over 75 with active or convalescent COVID-19. The source material was peripheral blood.

The DNA for the CDR3 is TGTGCCAGCTCACCACCGGACGGGAGTAATTCACCCCTCCACTTT. Protein sequence: CASSPPDGSNSPLHF. The V and J genes are TRBV18 and TRBJ1-6; D is undetermined. Trimming left V 0 bases short and J 6 bases short, with 9 bases between. CDR1 is KGHSH, CDR2 LQKENI, per germline. This CDR3 region has 15 residues.